This T cell receptor beta chain was captured by sequencing in a study of blood T cells in healthy people across ages. Broader study findings: Older individuals had lower TCR beta diversity per million T cells (the decline was roughly linear). A conclusive naive versus antigen-experienced comparison was prevented by the unsorted PBMCs. Correlation between TCR beta diversity and naive T cell percentage was strong.

Trimming cost V 3 bases and J 5 bases; bases outside gene matches: 6. The CDR3 spans 15 residues. PCR was performed a second time for about 6 to 11 cycles using a sample-barcoded 5' primer and a J-beta primer mix. TCRdb itself ran the 5' RACE reads through MiXCR, one entry per CDR3 protein. The sample holds 1,300,000 or so distinct CDR3 sequences, around 55% seen once. In the case of this clonotype: What it binds is not known.

Sequenced sample: blood. The chain is built from TRBV12-3 or TRBV12-4 and TRBJ2-4; 8 nucleotides match TRBD1. The TCR sequence derives from a man between 18 and 29 years old in good health. The CDR3: CASSFRQGRENIQYF. CDR3 in DNA: TGTGCCAGCAGTTTTAGACAGGGGAGAGAAAACATTCAGTACTTC.